One sample yielded the 15 T cell receptor beta chains listed below, sequenced in a study of cytomegalovirus exposure and HLA in healthy donors. The PCR made use of 60 Vbeta and 13 Jbeta primers. The table came from immunoSEQ multiplex PCR; TCRdb's copy has only in-frame clones and leaves some out. The sample records about 70,000 clones, about nine tenths being singletons. The material sequenced was PBMCs. These receptors were obtained from a woman aged 25 to 39 in good health and CMV-seronegative.

The chain joins TRBV5-8 to TRBJ2-5; 7 nucleotides match TRBD1. The CDR3 is made up of 17 amino acids. V lost 0 bases to trimming and J lost 0 bases; unmatched junction nucleotides: 8. Germline V gene data show CDR1 as SGHTS and CDR2 as YDEGEE. The chain's CDR3 is CASSLGSGTEYQETQYF. CDR3 in DNA: TGTGCCAGCAGCTTGGGCTCCGGGACAGAGTACCAAGAGACCCAGTACTTC.

This chain uses TRBV19 with TRBJ1-5; D is uncertain. This CDR3 spans 16 amino acids. Germline CDR1 is LNHDA and CDR2 is SQIVND (reference sequence). The germline V and J ends were trimmed by 0 bases and 0 bases, with 9 bases remaining between them. CDR3 sequence reads: CASSIDVGRSNQPQHF. The DNA for the CDR3 is TGTGCCAGTAGTATAGATGTGGGCCGTAGCAATCAGCCCCAGCATTTT. Full variable domain (rest looked up from reference TRBV19 and TRBJ1-5): DGGITQSPKYLFRKEGQNVTLSCEQNLNHDAMYWYRQDPGQGLRLIYYSQIVNDFQKGDIAEGYSVSREKKESFPLTVTSAQKNPTAFYLCASSIDVGRSNQPQHFGDGTRLSIL.

This chain joins TRBV27 and TRBJ2-1; 8 positions agree with TRBD2. Germline V lookup: CDR1 MNHEY, CDR2 SMNVEV (reference sequence). The CDR3 loop spans 14 amino acids. Trimming took 6 bases from V and 7 from J; bases not matched to a gene: 8. As DNA, the CDR3 is TGTGCCAGCAGCAGAGCGGGAGTAGGAAATGAGCAGTTCTTC. Translated: CASSRAGVGNEQFF.

J is TRBJ2-3 and V is TRBV9, with TRBD2 identical over 7 bases. The ends lost 3 bases at V and 4 bases at J; junction bases unmatched: 11. Germline CDR1 is SGDLS and CDR2 is YYNGEE. The CDR3 runs to 16 residues. CDR3 amino acids: CASSAPRASGADTQYF. The CDR3 nucleotides read TGTGCCAGCAGCGCCCCTCGGGCTAGCGGAGCAGATACGCAGTATTTT.

This chain connects TRBV30 to TRBJ1-5; TRBD1 matches 9 bases. Germline-derived CDR1 and CDR2 are GTSNPN and SVGIG (reference sequence). With 1 base clipped from V and 4 bases from J, the junction kept 14 bases outside the gene matches. CDR3 length: 18 residues. CDR3 residues: CAWSGGTGIGLVNQPQHF. The DNA of the CDR3 is TGTGCCTGGAGTGGCGGGACAGGGATAGGGCTGGTGAATCAGCCCCAGCATTTT.

This chain connects TRBV19 to TRBJ2-7; 10 nucleotides align to TRBD2. V shed 1 base and J 6 bases; nucleotides not matched to a gene: 3. There are 14 residues in the CDR3. CDR1 LNHDA and CDR2 SQIVND come from the germline V gene (reference sequence). The CDR3 region is CASSIASGSGEQYF. The CDR3 region has the DNA TGTGCCAGTAGTATAGCTAGCGGGAGTGGCGAGCAGTACTTC.

The genes are TRBV10-3 and TRBJ2-1, with 12 bases fitting TRBD2. The CDR3 loop spans 18 amino acids. V shed 2 bases, J shed 4 bases, and the junction held 9 bases outside the gene matches. CDR1 is ENHRY, CDR2 SYGVKD, per germline. The CDR3 sequence is CAISEPGLAGLRYNEQFF. CDR3 sequence (DNA): TGTGCCATCAGTGAGCCCGGACTAGCGGGGTTGCGGTACAATGAGCAGTTCTTC.

The chain links TRBV7-2 to TRBJ1-5; tentatively, D is TRBD1 (6 bases). CDR1 is SGHTA, CDR2 FQGNSA, per germline. V lost 6 bases, J lost 9 bases, and 18 bases lay in between. The CDR3 has 14 amino acids. CDR3 amino acids: CASSRGGGAVPQHF. The CDR3 DNA reads TGTGCCAGCAGTCGCGGGGGGGGCGCGGTGCCCCAGCATTTT.

Concerning this clone: This may stem from a read error, because a much larger clone lies one nucleotide away. The chain uses TRBV7-3 and TRBJ2-2; possible D gene TRBD2, 5 bases. CDR1 is SGHTA, CDR2 FQGTGA, per germline. The CDR3 length is 13 residues. V lost 2 bases, J lost 4 bases, and 5 bases lay in between. CDR3 loop: CASSLEGTGELFF. The CDR3 DNA sequence: TGTGCCAGCAGCTTAGAGGGCACCGGGGAGCTGTTTTTT.

The chain links TRBV4-2 to TRBJ2-2; 10 bases are a match to TRBD2. Unmatched junction bases numbered 9, after V lost 1 base and J lost 4 bases. CDR1 and CDR2 (germline): LGHNA, YNFKEQ. CDR3 length: 18 amino acids. The CDR3 DNA follows: TGTGCCAGCAGCCAAGGGACTAGCGGCGTGGGGGGCACCGGGGAGCTGTTTTTT. Residues: CASSQGTSGVGGTGELFF.

A single count supports this clone. The V call is TRBV5-1, the J call TRBJ2-3; no firm D call. Germline V gene data show CDR1 as SGHRS and CDR2 as YFSETQ. This CDR3 has 14 residues. With 0 bases removed from V and 1 base from J, the gap between germline ends came to 6 bases. Here the CDR3 DNA reads TGCGCCAGCAGCTTGGTTTCTGGCACAGATACGCAGTATTTT. Encoded protein: CASSLVSGTDTQYF.

The V gene is TRBV28, the J gene TRBJ1-1; possible D gene TRBD1, 6 bases. CDR3 size: 12 residues. V was cut by 8 bases and J by 1 base, with 8 bases left in between. CDR1 and CDR2 (germline): MDHEN, SYDVKM. DNA for the CDR3: TGTGCCAGCCGGACAGCGAACACTGAAGCTTTCTTT. This encodes CASRTANTEAFF.

V gene TRBV6-1 combines with J gene TRBJ1-3; no firm D call. This CDR3 is 14 amino acids long. CDR1 is MNHNS and CDR2 is SASEGT in the germline V gene. Between the trimmed V and J ends, which lost 4 bases and 0 bases, there was a span of 7 bases. In DNA form, the CDR3 reads TGTGCCAGCAGTGTTCACAACTCTGGAAACACCATATATTTT. Translation gives CASSVHNSGNTIYF.

V usage is TRBV4-1 and J usage is TRBJ2-7, with TRBD2 identical over 8 bases. This CDR3 region has 14 residues. CDR1 MGHRA and CDR2 YSYEKL come from the germline V gene. The junction had 2 bases not matched to a gene; V was cut back by 2 bases and J by 2 bases. Here the CDR3 reads CASSQRSGTYEQYF. CDR3 nucleotides: TGCGCCAGCAGCCAACGTAGCGGGACCTACGAGCAGTACTTC.

This clone ranks as medium-sized. The gene calls are TRBV5-4 and TRBJ2-6; the match to TRBD2 covers 9 bases. The V and J ends lost 0 bases and 1 base, in that order; junction bases with no gene match: 2. In germline, CDR1 is SGHNT, CDR2 YYREEE (reference sequence). The CDR3 is made up of 17 amino acids. In nucleotides, the CDR3 is TGTGCCAGCAGCTTGGCGAGCGGGAGGTCTGGGGCCAACGTCCTGACTTTC. As protein: CASSLASGRSGANVLTF. Using reference TRBV5-4 and TRBJ2-6 for the parts outside the CDR3, the full variable domain is ETGVTQSPTHLIKTRGQQVTLRCSSQSGHNTVSWYQQALGQGPQFIFQYYREEENGRGNFPPRFSGLQFPNYSSELNVNALELDDSALYLCASSLASGRSGANVLTFGAGSRLTVL.